This T cell receptor beta chain was sequenced during a study of memory CD4+ T cells and cytomegalovirus serostatus. At the level of the study: Donors were healthy Belgian adults, several CMV seropositive and 24 seronegative. Study-wide results and limits: CD4+ memory repertoires contained about 40% of the roughly 150 reported CMV TCRbeta sequences. Median bootstrapped AUC for CMV status was about 0.95 originally, approximately 0.9 US-trained.

TCRdb's copy holds only in-frame clones and misses some; the assay was immunoSEQ multiplex PCR. Here the sample spans tens of thousands of clones, around 76% being singletons. The CDR3 extends over 15 amino acids. V lost 0 bases to trimming and J lost 1 base, with 10 bases between them. Germline lookup yields CDR1 SGHRS and CDR2 YFSETQ. This clone occurred a few times. Its antigen is unidentified. Single viable CD3+CD4+CD8-CD45RO+ cells were sorted as the memory CD4+ T cells. Serostatus was set by detecting CMV pp150, pp28, p38, p52 IgG. This chain joins TRBV5-1 and TRBJ1-1, with D hard to call. The source of this sequence is an adult in good health and CMV-seronegative. Some clones in this sample may be carry-over from other donors' samples. The sample comprised memory CD4+ T cells from blood. CDR3 sequence (DNA): TGCGCCAGCAGCTTGGTAGAGGCAGGGAACACTGAAGCTTTCTTT. Translating it yields CASSLVEAGNTEAFF.